A single sample gave rise to the 23 T cell receptor beta chains below, sequenced in a study of early T cells in non-severe SARS-CoV-2 infection. TCRdb independently ran MiXCR on the 5' RACE reads; one entry per CDR3 protein. The data hold more than 85,000 distinct CDR3 sequences, with less than 15% observed a single time. Sequencing was done on a sample of whole blood. These receptors were obtained from an adult who was a healthcare worker with PCR-confirmed SARS-CoV-2 infection or an uninfected control (not recorded which).

This rearrangement joins TRBV29-1 to TRBJ2-2; weak D call: TRBD1 (5 bases). This CDR3 region has 10 residues. CDR1 and CDR2 (germline): SQVTM, ANQGSEA. V lost 6 bases and J 15 bases, leaving 14 bases between the germline ends. CDR3 sequence reads: CSVEDNRMFF. The CDR3 DNA sequence: TGCAGCGTAGAGGACAACCGGATGTTTTTT.

This clonotype was counted at least ten times. The chain recombines TRBV18 with TRBJ2-7; 10 bases map to TRBD2. The CDR3 is 17 residues long. Germline assignment: CDR1 KGHSH and CDR2 LQKENI. V trimming: 6 bases; J trimming: 3 bases; junction bases outside the gene matches: 14. CDR3 amino acids: CASSRGGAGGLSYEQYF. Here the CDR3 DNA reads TGTGCCAGCTCCCGAGGAGGAGCGGGAGGGTTGAGCTACGAGCAGTACTTC.

The gene calls are TRBV6-2 or TRBV6-3 and TRBJ2-1, with 8 nucleotides matching TRBD2. Germline CDR1 MNHEY, CDR2 SVGEGT. Trimming cost V 4 bases and J 7 bases; bases outside gene matches: 3. CDR3 length equals 13 residues. CDR3 nucleotide sequence: TGTGCCAGCAGTTCCCCGGGGGGGAATGAGCAGTTCTTC. Residues: CASSSPGGNEQFF.

In regard to this clonotype: An end of the junction differs from the germline gene, which may be a read error. V and J are TRBV19 and TRBJ2-1; D might be TRBD2 (5 bases). The CDR3 sequence is 14 residues long. Germline V gene data show CDR1 as LNHDA and CDR2 as SQIVND (reference sequence). CDR3 DNA: TGTGCCTCCTCCCTCGAGGGCCCCTACCATGAGCAGTTCTTC. The encoded protein is CASSLEGPYHEQFF.

This clonotype has just a few counts. V usage is TRBV7-8 and J usage is TRBJ1-6; D is uncertain. Germline V gene lookup returns CDR1 SGHVS and CDR2 FQNEAQ. Trimming took off 2 bases at V and 6 bases at J, with 8 bases between the two ends. The CDR3 sequence is 14 residues long. The CDR3 protein is CASSLLQVNSPLHF. CDR3 DNA: TGTGCCAGCAGCTTACTCCAGGTTAATTCACCCCTCCACTTT.

This clonotype was seen at least ten times. The CDR3 DNA reads as TGTGCCATCAGTGATAAGGCAGGGGGACTAGCGGGCGATGAGCAGTTCTTC. Translated: CAISDKAGGLAGDEQFF. The J gene is TRBJ2-1, the V gene TRBV10-3; 12 bases match TRBD2. Trimming cost V 3 bases and J 8 bases; bases outside gene matches: 11. Germline values: CDR1 ENHRY, CDR2 SYGVKD. CDR3 length: 17 amino acids.

In this sample, this clonotype turned up many times. The V gene is TRBV5-1, the J gene TRBJ1-1, with D perhaps TRBD1 (5 bases). Trimming removed 3 bases from V and 10 bases from J, with 16 bases in between. CDR3 length: 13 residues. CDR1 and CDR2 (germline): SGHRS, YFSETQ. DNA of the CDR3: TGCGCCAGCAGCTCAACAGCGGGGGTTATAGCTTTCTTT. It codes for CASSSTAGVIAFF.

The CDR3 here is CATSLRGATGQWEQYF. CDR3 DNA: TGTGCTACGAGTTTAAGGGGGGCTACCGGACAATGGGAGCAGTACTTC. The rearrangement links TRBV28 to TRBJ2-7; the D gene could be TRBD1 or TRBD2 (6 bases each). The CDR3 sequence is 16 residues long. CDR1 is MDHEN, CDR2 SYDVKM, per germline. Using reference TRBV28 and TRBJ2-7 for the parts outside the CDR3, the full variable domain is DVKVTQSSRYLVKRTGEKVFLECVQDMDHENMFWYRQDPGLGLRLIYFSYDVKMKEKGDIPEGYSVSREKKERFSLILESASTNQTSMYLCATSLRGATGQWEQYFGPGTRLTVT.

The V gene is TRBV5-8, the J gene TRBJ2-1, with D uncertain. Germline CDR1 reads SGHTS; CDR2 reads YDEGEE. The CDR3 is 11 residues long. Trimming took off 4 bases at V and 5 bases at J, with 4 bases between the two ends. The CDR3 sequence: CASSGHNEQFF. The CDR3 DNA reads as TGTGCCAGCAGCGGCCACAATGAGCAGTTCTTC.

A note on this clonotype: A read error may explain this, as a much larger clone is one base away. The V call is TRBV10-3, the J call TRBJ1-1; 9 bases match TRBD1. This CDR3 has 15 amino acids. The ends lost 11 bases at V and 1 base at J; junction bases unmatched: 11. Germline V gene sequence: CDR1 ENHRY, CDR2 SYGVKD. Here the CDR3 reads CACTGTGRGNTEAFF. CDR3 DNA sequence: TGTGCCTGTACCGGGACAGGGAGGGGGAACACTGAAGCTTTCTTT.

This chain links TRBV7-2 with TRBJ1-2; 7 nucleotides match TRBD1. Looked up from germline, CDR1 is SGHTA and CDR2 is FQGNSA. The CDR3 spans 14 residues. Trimming removed 3 bases from V and 1 base from J; junction bases left unmatched: 2. DNA of the CDR3: TGTGCCAGCAGCTTGGACAGGTTTAACTATGGCTACACCTTC. This sequence encodes CASSLDRFNYGYTF. The variable domain in full, with the rest retrieved from reference TRBV7-2 and TRBJ1-2, is GAGVSQSPSNKVTEKGKDVELRCDPISGHTALYWYRQSLGQGLEFLIYFQGNSAPDKSGLPSDRFSAERTGGSVSTLTIQRTQQEDSAVYLCASSLDRFNYGYTFGSGTRLTVV.

CDR3 DNA sequence: TGTGCCAGCAGCTTACGCGCGGGAGTTGCTGGTGAGCAGTTCTTC. This gives the protein CASSLRAGVAGEQFF. V gene TRBV7-9 combines with J gene TRBJ2-1; 7 bases agree with TRBD2. Losses at the gene ends were 2 bases for V and 9 bases for J; bases not matched to a gene: 10. The CDR3 has 15 residues. CDR1 and CDR2 from the germline V gene are SEHNR and FQNEAQ (reference sequence). The entire variable domain, with the rest obtained from reference TRBV7-9 and TRBJ2-1, is as follows: DTGVSQNPRHKITKRGQNVTFRCDPISEHNRLYWYRQTLGQGPEFLTYFQNEAQLEKSRLLSDRFSAERPKGSFSTLEIQRTEQGDSAMYLCASSLRAGVAGEQFFGPGTRLTVL.

The V gene is TRBV20-1, the J gene TRBJ2-3; D is unclear. The CDR3 runs 11 residues. Trimming shortened V by 3 bases and J by 4 bases, and 5 bases separated the two germline ends. The germline CDR1 and CDR2 sequences are DFQATT and SNEGSKA (reference sequence). This chain's CDR3 is CSASESDTQYF. In DNA, the CDR3 is TGCAGTGCTAGTGAGTCAGATACGCAGTATTTT.

This clonotype has at least ten counts. The genes are TRBV28 and TRBJ2-7, with TRBD2 as a possible D gene (5 bases). Germline V CDR1 and CDR2: MDHEN, SYDVKM. This CDR3 region has 14 residues. V was clipped by 5 bases and J by 2 bases, with 13 bases between them. The CDR3 region is CASSGSPGTYEQYF. The CDR3 nucleotides read TGTGCCAGCAGTGGAAGTCCGGGGACCTACGAGCAGTACTTC.

The chain joins TRBV28 to TRBJ2-7; 7 bases line up with TRBD2. The CDR3 loop spans 14 amino acids. V lost 2 bases, J lost 4 bases, and 5 bases stayed unmatched. In germline, CDR1 is MDHEN, CDR2 SYDVKM. CDR3 in amino acids: CASSLAGVEYEQYF. For the CDR3, the DNA is TGTGCCAGCAGTTTAGCGGGAGTCGAATACGAGCAGTACTTC.

This clonotype was picked up many times. This chain joins TRBV7-9 and TRBJ2-1; D might be TRBD1 (5 bases). The CDR3 runs 14 residues. Germline lookup yields CDR1 SEHNR and CDR2 FQNEAQ (reference sequence). V lost 2 bases to trimming and J lost 8 bases, with 13 bases between them. CDR3 nucleotides: TGTGCCAGCAGCTTAAGGGCTCAAGGGGATGAGCAGTTCTTC. Its translation: CASSLRAQGDEQFF.

This clonotype appeared a few times. CDR3 loop: CASSVSPLEGSMYNEQFF. DNA of the CDR3: TGTGCCAGCAGTGTTAGCCCACTCGAGGGGTCCATGTACAATGAGCAGTTCTTC. This sequence joins TRBV12-3 or TRBV12-4 and TRBJ2-1; D tentatively fits TRBD1 or TRBD2 (5 bases each). V dropped 5 bases and J dropped 4 bases, with 24 bases sitting between them. The CDR3 length is 18 residues.

This chain links TRBV19 with TRBJ2-7, with TRBD2 matching 7 bases. The CDR3 sequence is 15 residues long. The junction had 10 bases not matched to a gene; V was cut back by 8 bases and J by 0 bases. From germline, CDR1 is LNHDA and CDR2 SQIVND (reference sequence). The CDR3 region is CASLETSSGSYEQYF. The CDR3, as DNA: TGTGCCAGTCTTGAGACCTCTAGCGGCTCCTACGAGCAGTACTTC.

This clonotype was found a few times. The chain is built from TRBV3-1 and TRBJ2-1; weak D call: TRBD2 (5 bases). The CDR3 is 12 amino acids. Between the trimmed V and J ends, which lost 2 bases and 6 bases, there was a span of 5 bases. CDR1 is LGHDT and CDR2 is YNNKEL in the germline V gene (reference sequence). The CDR3: CASSQLANEQFF. In DNA, the CDR3 is TGTGCCAGCAGCCAACTAGCCAATGAGCAGTTCTTC.

The chain couples TRBV7-8 to TRBJ2-2; a weak D match, TRBD2 (5 bases). V was clipped by 1 base and J by 7 bases, with 7 bases between them. The CDR3 consists of 13 residues. CDR1 and CDR2 (germline): SGHVS, FQNEAQ. Written as DNA, the CDR3 is TGTGCCAGCAGCTTAGGGAGGAACGGGGAGCTGTTTTTT. This codes for CASSLGRNGELFF.

This clonotype was seen repeatedly, ten times or more. The V and J genes are TRBV5-1 and TRBJ2-4; D not certain. The CDR3 runs 15 residues. Germline assignment: CDR1 SGHRS and CDR2 YFSETQ. Trimming stripped 0 bases from V and 5 bases from J, with 12 bases between. The chain's CDR3 is CASSLAPAGENIQYF. CDR3 nucleotide sequence: TGCGCCAGCAGCTTGGCCCCGGCAGGCGAAAACATTCAGTACTTC.

The DNA of the CDR3 is TGCGCCAGCAGCCCACAGGGTAGCACTGAAGCTTTCTTT. This encodes CASSPQGSTEAFF. The rearrangement uses TRBV5-1 and TRBJ1-1; weak D call: TRBD1 (6 bases). V shed 4 bases and J shed 4 bases, with 11 bases lying between them. This CDR3 is 13 amino acids long. Germline values: CDR1 SGHRS, CDR2 YFSETQ.

The CDR3 nucleotides are TGTGCCAGCAGTCCGGACACCTACGAGCAGTACTTC. Translating it yields CASSPDTYEQYF. The chain combines TRBV28 with TRBJ2-7; TRBD1 might be the D (5 bases). The CDR3 spans 12 residues. The germline CDR1 and CDR2 sequences are MDHEN and SYDVKM. Trimming left V 5 bases short and J 2 bases short, with 7 bases between.